Listed here are 10 T cell receptor beta chains from one sample, sequenced in a study of CD8+CD57+ T cells in acquired aplastic anemia. TCR beta VDJ and CDR3 profiling used genomic DNA as template. TCRdb used MiXCR to reprocess the reads, holding one entry per CDR3 protein. The sample consists of about 220,000 distinct CDR3 sequences, almost 35% of them appearing once. Input material: sorted CD4+, CD8+, or CD8+CD57+ T cells (not recorded which) from PBMCs. The receptors originated from a human donor in good health, serving as a control.

This clonotype was seen many times. The chain couples TRBV10-3 to TRBJ2-7; D is possibly TRBD1 (5 bases). The CDR3 sequence is 15 residues long. Trimming took off 3 bases at V and 2 bases at J, with 14 bases between the two ends. Germline values: CDR1 ENHRY, CDR2 SYGVKD. The CDR3: CAISEGAGRTYEQYF. CDR3 nucleotides: TGTGCCATCAGTGAAGGGGCAGGAAGGACCTACGAGCAGTACTTC.

The V gene is TRBV10-3, the J gene TRBJ1-1, with a tentative D call TRBD1 (5 bases). Germline CDR1 and CDR2: ENHRY and SYGVKD. V lost 2 bases to trimming and J lost 2 bases, with 12 bases between them. The length of the CDR3 is 15 residues. This CDR3 reads CAISERDSGNTEAFF. Written as DNA, the CDR3 is TGTGCCATCAGTGAGCGGGACTCTGGAAACACTGAAGCTTTCTTT.

This clonotype has ten or more counts. The chain has TRBV7-2 and TRBJ1-2; no reliable D call. The V end was cut by 3 bases, the J end by 2 bases, with 7 bases between. CDR1 and CDR2 (germline): SGHTA, FQGNSA. The CDR3 is 13 residues long. CDR3 loop: CASSFGGNYGYTF. The CDR3 region has the DNA TGTGCCAGCAGCTTTGGAGGGAACTATGGCTACACCTTC.

The table lists this clonotype with many counts. CDR3 amino acids: CASSLDLTTRVYEQYF. In nucleotides, the CDR3 is TGTGCCAGCAGCTTAGACTTGACCACTCGAGTCTACGAGCAGTACTTC. The chain recombines TRBV7-9 with TRBJ2-7; D gene ambiguous. Per germline, CDR1 SEHNR and CDR2 FQNEAQ (reference sequence). The CDR3 length is 16 residues. V lost 1 base and J 3 bases, leaving 16 bases between the germline ends.

This clonotype was found many times. The CDR3 DNA is TGTGCCAGCAGCTTAGGTGCAGCGGGAGGTTCCCACGAGCAGTACTTC. Amino acid sequence: CASSLGAAGGSHEQYF. The chain carries TRBV7-8 and TRBJ2-7; 9 nucleotides agree with TRBD2. CDR1 is SGHVS, CDR2 FQNEAQ, per germline. J gave up 5 bases and V 1 base, and 9 bases lay outside the gene matches. The CDR3 runs to 16 residues.

The rearrangement uses TRBV12-3 or TRBV12-4 and TRBJ1-1; tentative D call: TRBD1 (5 bases). This CDR3 has 11 amino acids. The V end was cut by 10 bases, the J end by 8 bases, with 14 bases between. The CDR3 coding sequence is TGTGCCACCGGATGGGGGATAGAAGCTTTCTTT. Translating gives CATGWGIEAFF.

This clonotype has just one count. The missing conserved phenylalanine or tryptophan at the end of this CDR3 makes a read error likely. The V and J genes are TRBV10-3 and TRBJ2-3; unclear D gene. The germline V gene has CDR1 ENHRY and CDR2 SYGVKD. The CDR3 sequence is 15 residues long. CDR3 DNA sequence: TGTGCCATCCGTGAGTCAGGTCTAGAGACTTGGGGGCAGTATTCT. The encoded protein is CAIRESGLETWGQYS.

V gene TRBV14 combines with J gene TRBJ1-6; weak D call: TRBD1 (5 bases). The germline V and J ends were trimmed by 8 bases and 0 bases, with 14 bases remaining between them. The CDR3 consists of 16 residues. Germline values: CDR1 SGHDN, CDR2 FVKESK. Here the CDR3 reads CASGGADSSYNSPLHF. As DNA, the CDR3 is TGTGCCAGCGGTGGGGCCGACAGCTCCTATAATTCACCCCTCCACTTT.

The chain links TRBV4-1 to TRBJ1-1; 10 nucleotides match TRBD1. The trim removed 1 base at V and 1 base at J, leaving 9 bases unmatched. The germline V gene encodes CDR1 MGHRA and CDR2 YSYEKL. This CDR3 spans 18 amino acids. The CDR3 is CASSQAPGQGTGNTEAFF. For the CDR3, the DNA is TGCGCCAGCAGCCAAGCACCGGGACAGGGGACGGGGAACACTGAAGCTTTCTTT.

This clonotype was seen repeatedly, ten times or more. The V call is TRBV5-6, the J call TRBJ2-1; the D gene is possibly TRBD2 (5 bases). Looked up from germline, CDR1 is SGHDT and CDR2 is YYEEEE. CDR3 length: 15 amino acids. V was cut by 9 bases and J by 0 bases, with 16 bases left in between. The CDR3 loop reads CATTRGALSYNEQFF. CDR3 sequence (DNA): TGTGCCACTACCCGGGGTGCCCTCTCCTACAATGAGCAGTTCTTC.